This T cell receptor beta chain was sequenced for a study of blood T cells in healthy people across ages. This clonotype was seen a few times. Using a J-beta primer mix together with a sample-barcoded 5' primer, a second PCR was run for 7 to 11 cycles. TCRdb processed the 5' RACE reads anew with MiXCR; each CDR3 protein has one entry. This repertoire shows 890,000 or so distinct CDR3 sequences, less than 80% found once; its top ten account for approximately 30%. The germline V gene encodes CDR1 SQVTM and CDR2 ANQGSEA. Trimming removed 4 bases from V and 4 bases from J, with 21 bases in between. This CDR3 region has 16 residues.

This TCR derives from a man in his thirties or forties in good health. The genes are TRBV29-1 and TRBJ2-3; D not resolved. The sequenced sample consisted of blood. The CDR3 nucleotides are TGCAGCGTTGCTGAGTGGGGTATTGGATTGCCAGATACGCAGTATTTT. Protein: CSVAEWGIGLPDTQYF.